This T cell receptor (beta chain) was observed in a study of blood T cell repertoires in COVID-19. In the authors' methods: Nucleated cell number was recorded as an estimate derived from reference gene primer amplification. The data were produced by immunoSEQ multiplex PCR, yet TCRdb's version contains in-frame clones alone and is incomplete. The V and J calls and clone size are taken from that table; D and trimming were inferred from the DNA. This table has a few hundred thousand clones, 70% to 90% appearing once. The CDR3 consists of 16 residues. Trimming shortened V by 0 bases and J by 4 bases, and 15 bases separated the two germline ends. Germline CDR1 and CDR2: SGHTS and YDEGEE.

The TCR sequence derives from a man over 45 with acute or convalescent COVID-19. Input material: peripheral blood. The V gene is TRBV5-8, the J gene TRBJ2-3, with D perhaps matching TRBD2 (6 bases). CDR3 residues: CASSLVFASAPDTQYF. The CDR3 DNA reads as TGTGCCAGCAGCTTGGTTTTCGCTAGCGCCCCAGATACGCAGTATTTT.